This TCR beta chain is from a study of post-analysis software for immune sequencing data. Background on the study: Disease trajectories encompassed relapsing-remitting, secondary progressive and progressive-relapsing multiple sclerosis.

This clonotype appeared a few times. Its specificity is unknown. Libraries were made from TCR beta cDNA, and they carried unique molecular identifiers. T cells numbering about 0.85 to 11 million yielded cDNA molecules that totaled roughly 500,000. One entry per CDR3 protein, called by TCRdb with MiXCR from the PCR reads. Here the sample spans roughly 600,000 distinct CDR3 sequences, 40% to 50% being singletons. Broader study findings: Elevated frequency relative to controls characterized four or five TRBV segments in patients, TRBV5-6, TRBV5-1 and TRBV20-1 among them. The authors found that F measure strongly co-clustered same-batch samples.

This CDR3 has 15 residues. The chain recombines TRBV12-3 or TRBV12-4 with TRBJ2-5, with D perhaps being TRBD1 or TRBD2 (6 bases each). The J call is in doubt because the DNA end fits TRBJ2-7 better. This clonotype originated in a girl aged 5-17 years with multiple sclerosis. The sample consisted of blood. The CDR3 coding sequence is TGTGCCAGCAGTTTTGAGAAAGGGGGGACCTACGAGCAGTACTTC. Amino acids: CASSFEKGGTYEQYF.